The subject of this entry is one TCR beta chain. Its target is unknown. The authors ran a second PCR of roughly 6 to 12 cycles using a sample-barcoded 5' primer and a J-beta primer mix. TCRdb itself ran the 5' RACE reads through MiXCR, one entry per CDR3 protein. Found here are about 780,000 distinct CDR3 sequences, about half of them singletons; the top ten hold 15% to 20%. This entry comes from a study of blood T cells in healthy people across ages. Across the whole study: Template switching caught about one barcoded beta molecule for each two T cells. Points from the study as a whole: Both higher diversity and more naive CD4+ cells marked long-lived donors when set against aged donors. Older age went with lower TCR beta diversity per million T cells, in a roughly linear way.

Material for sequencing was blood. The receptor comes from a man older than 75 in good health.

The CDR3: CATGQGVRQETQYF. The CDR3 DNA reads TGTGCCACCGGACAGGGGGTTCGGCAAGAGACCCAGTACTTC. The V gene is TRBV30, the J gene TRBJ2-5, with TRBD1 matching over 10 bases. The trim removed 8 bases at V and 2 bases at J, leaving 8 bases unmatched. The CDR3 runs 14 residues. Germline assignment: CDR1 GTSNPN and CDR2 SVGIG (reference sequence). Full variable domain (outside the CDR3, taken from reference TRBV30 and TRBJ2-5): SQTIHQWPATLVQPVGSPLSLECTVEGTSNPNLYWYRQAAGRGLQLLFYSVGIGQISSEVPQNLSASRPQDRQFILSSKKLLLSDSGFYLCATGQGVRQETQYFGPGTRLLVL.